The clone carrying this T cell receptor (beta chain) was found a few times. Its antigen remains unidentified. The sample is drawn from a study of T cell responses to AZD1222 COVID-19 vaccine. Study as a whole: Second-dose intervals near 4 or 12 weeks were combined. Findings of the study overall: Only a handful of AZD1222 recipients were seropositive at baseline.

Sequencing was performed with immunoSEQ multiplex PCR; in TCRdb, only in-frame clones are kept and a portion is missing. Found here are more than 100,000 clones, about 85% of them singletons; the top ten hold 2% to 3%. Germline lookup yields CDR1 SGHVS and CDR2 FQNEAQ. V was cut by 1 base and J by 5 bases, with 8 bases left in between. This CDR3 spans 14 amino acids. This clonotype originated in an adult in good health. The sequencing used peripheral blood, collected on day 0 of AZD1222 vaccination. The rearrangement joins TRBV7-8 to TRBJ2-2; D not resolved. This CDR3 reads CASSLGWATGELFF. In nucleotides, the CDR3 is TGTGCCAGCAGCTTAGGATGGGCAACCGGGGAGCTGTTTTTT.